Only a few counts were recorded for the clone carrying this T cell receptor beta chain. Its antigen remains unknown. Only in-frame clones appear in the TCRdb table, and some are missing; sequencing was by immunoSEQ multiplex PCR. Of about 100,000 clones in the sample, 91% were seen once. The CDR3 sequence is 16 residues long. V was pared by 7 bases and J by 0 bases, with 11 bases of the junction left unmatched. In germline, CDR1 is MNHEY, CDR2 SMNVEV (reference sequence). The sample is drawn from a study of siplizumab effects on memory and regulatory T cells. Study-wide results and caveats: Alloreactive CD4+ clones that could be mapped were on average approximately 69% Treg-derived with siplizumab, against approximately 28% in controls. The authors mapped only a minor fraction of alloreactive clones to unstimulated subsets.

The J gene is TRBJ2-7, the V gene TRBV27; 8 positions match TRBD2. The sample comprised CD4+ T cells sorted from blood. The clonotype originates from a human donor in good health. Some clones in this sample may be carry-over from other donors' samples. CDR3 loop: CASNPGGGTSSYEQYF. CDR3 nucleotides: TGTGCCAGCAACCCCGGGGGTGGGACTAGCTCCTACGAGCAGTACTTC.